These 21 T cell receptor beta chains share one sample of origin, sequenced in a study of cytomegalovirus exposure and HLA in healthy donors. Primers for the PCR totalled 60 Vbeta and 13 Jbeta. This table comes from immunoSEQ multiplex PCR, and its TCRdb copy is limited to in-frame clones, with some not included. The data contain 80,000 to 100,000 clones, about 81% of them singletons. The sample taken for sequencing was PBMCs. These receptors originate from a man aged 40-50 years in good health and CMV-seronegative.

The V gene is TRBV9, the J gene TRBJ2-7; 7 nucleotides line up with TRBD1. Germline V gene sequence: CDR1 SGDLS, CDR2 YYNGEE. The CDR3 loop spans 15 amino acids. Trimming at V came to 0 bases and at J to 3 bases, leaving 6 bases not matched to a gene. The CDR3, as DNA: TGTGCCAGCAGCGTAGCTTGGGACAGTTTCTACGAGCAGTACTTC. This sequence encodes CASSVAWDSFYEQYF.

The CDR3 loop reads CATSTAEGSYNEKLFF. CDR3 sequence (DNA): TGTGCCACCAGCACCGCGGAAGGCAGCTATAATGAAAAACTGTTTTTT. This chain connects TRBV15 to TRBJ1-4; no clear D gene. Germline V CDR1 and CDR2: LNHNV, YYDKDF (reference sequence). V lost 4 bases and J 4 bases, leaving 16 bases between the germline ends. CDR3 size: 16 residues.

The chain couples TRBV9 to TRBJ2-7; 8 bases align to TRBD1. The germline CDR1 and CDR2 sequences are SGDLS and YYNGEE. The CDR3 runs to 14 residues. J was trimmed by 5 bases and V by 10 bases; bases with no gene match: 14. In nucleotides, the CDR3 is TGTGCCGGCGCCAGAACCGGGACAGGTGACGAGCAGTACTTC. This codes for CAGARTGTGDEQYF.

The chain uses TRBV1 and TRBJ1-6; whether TRBD1, the table's D call, matches the DNA was not checked. TRBV1 corresponds to a pseudogene. The CDR3 is 15 amino acids. The DNA of the CDR3 is TGCACCAGCAGCCCGTGGACAGGGTGGAGGTCACCCCTCCACTTT. It encodes CTSSPWTGWRSPLHF.

The chain employs TRBV7-2 and TRBJ1-2, with 9 nucleotides matching TRBD1. Trimming removed 4 bases from V and 4 bases from J; junction bases left unmatched: 13. Looked up from germline, CDR1 is SGHTA and CDR2 is FQGNSA. The CDR3 extends over 17 amino acids. The CDR3 DNA follows: TGTGCCAGCAGCTCCGGGACAGGGATCCACGCCTCCTATGGCTACACCTTC. Translating gives CASSSGTGIHASYGYTF.

This chain joins TRBV5-6 and TRBJ2-3; D is unresolved. Germline loops: CDR1 SGHDT, CDR2 YYEEEE. Deletions cut 0 bases from V and 6 bases from J, with 5 bases between. This CDR3 comprises 12 residues. The chain's CDR3 is CASSLVSDTQYF. The CDR3 coding sequence is TGTGCCAGCAGCTTGGTATCGGATACGCAGTATTTT.

In its sample, this clone was seen once. The CDR3 DNA reads TGTGCCAGTAGTATAGAGAAGGGGCGAGCTTTCTTT. Its translation is CASSIEKGRAFF. The rearrangement links TRBV19 to TRBJ1-1; the D gene is possibly TRBD1 (5 bases). The CDR3 sequence is 12 residues long. Per the germline V gene, CDR1 is LNHDA and CDR2 is SQIVND (reference sequence). The germline V and J ends were trimmed by 0 bases and 10 bases, with 9 bases remaining between them.

This sequence joins TRBV2 and TRBJ1-3; D might be TRBD1 (5 bases). Per germline, CDR1 SNHLY and CDR2 FYNNEI. V was clipped by 7 bases and J by 2 bases, with 12 bases between them. The CDR3 is made up of 14 amino acids. The CDR3 region is CASKLAGTGNTIYF. The CDR3 bases are TGTGCCAGCAAACTGGCAGGGACTGGAAACACCATATATTTT.

With regard to this clone: Other DNA sequences in this sample translate to the same CDR3. The CDR3 here is CASSEWGGSNYGYTF. As DNA, the CDR3 is TGTGCCAGCAGCGAATGGGGCGGTTCCAACTATGGCTACACCTTC. The rearrangement uses TRBV5-4 and TRBJ1-2; a weak D match, TRBD1 (5 bases). In germline, CDR1 is SGHNT, CDR2 YYREEE (reference sequence). The ends were cut back, 4 bases at V and 2 bases at J, with 15 bases in the middle. CDR3 length: 15 amino acids.

J is TRBJ1-6 and V is TRBV5-1, with D tentatively TRBD1 (5 bases). Trimming pared 5 bases from V and 7 bases from J, leaving 10 bases between. CDR3 length: 13 residues. Per the germline V gene, CDR1 is SGHRS and CDR2 is YFSETQ. Written as DNA, the CDR3 is TGCGCCAGCAGGGAGGGACTGAATTCACCCCTCCACTTT. It encodes CASREGLNSPLHF.

Concerning this clone: In the same sample, other DNA sequences code for this CDR3. This rearrangement joins TRBV5-1 to TRBJ1-4; D is ambiguous. Germline CDR1 reads SGHRS; CDR2 reads YFSETQ. This CDR3 is built from 14 residues. V was trimmed by 0 bases and J by 1 base, leaving 4 bases between them. In DNA, the CDR3 is TGCGCCAGCAGCTTGGCAGGAACTAATGAAAAACTGTTTTTT. This encodes CASSLAGTNEKLFF.

The chain recombines TRBV18 with TRBJ2-1, with D tentatively TRBD1 (6 bases). This CDR3 is 15 amino acids long. CDR1 and CDR2 from the germline V gene are KGHSH and LQKENI. Trimming removed 2 bases at V and 5 bases at J, with 13 bases between. The DNA for the CDR3 is TGTGCCAGCTCACCAAGGTGGGCAGGGGACAATGAGCAGTTCTTC. Translating it yields CASSPRWAGDNEQFF.

The chain is built from TRBV28 and TRBJ1-6, with D maybe TRBD1 (6 bases). The CDR3 is made up of 22 amino acids. In germline, CDR1 is MDHEN, CDR2 SYDVKM. V lost 6 bases, J lost 7 bases, and 37 bases lay in between. CDR3 loop: CASSKFWKGEFILKTENSPLHF. The CDR3 DNA reads as TGTGCCAGCAGCAAGTTTTGGAAGGGGGAATTCATACTGAAAACCGAGAATTCACCCCTCCACTTT.

In nucleotides, the CDR3 is TGTGCCAGCAGCTTAGGACTGGTCGATCAGCCCCAGCATTTT. Translated: CASSLGLVDQPQHF. This sequence joins TRBV11-2 and TRBJ1-5; D not resolved. There are 14 residues in the CDR3. Trimming removed 1 base at V and 5 bases at J, with 9 bases between. CDR1 and CDR2 (germline): SGHAT, FQNNGV.

V and J are TRBV7-3 and TRBJ2-3; 10 bases align to TRBD2. With 7 bases clipped from V and 6 bases from J, the junction kept 16 bases outside the gene matches. The CDR3 contains 17 residues. Germline CDR1 and CDR2: SGHTA and FQGTGA. The CDR3, as DNA: TGTGCCAGCACCCCGGGCAGTAGCGGGGGGCCGGGGGATACGCAGTATTTT. Amino acid sequence: CASTPGSSGGPGDTQYF. Full variable domain (remainder filled in from reference TRBV7-3 and TRBJ2-3): GAGVSQTPSNKVTEKGKYVELRCDPISGHTALYWYRQSLGQGPEFLIYFQGTGAADDSGLPNDRFFAVRPEGSVSTLKIQRTERGDSAVYLCASTPGSSGGPGDTQYFGPGTRLTVL.

The J gene is TRBJ1-3, the V gene TRBV14, with unresolved D. The V gene lost 4 bases and the J gene lost 0 bases, with 13 bases spanning the gap. Germline V lookup: CDR1 SGHDN, CDR2 FVKESK. The CDR3 totals 16 residues. The CDR3 DNA reads as TGTGCCAGCAGCCCCACCCCACACAGCTCTGGAAACACCATATATTTT. It codes for CASSPTPHSSGNTIYF.

This clone was seen once. J is TRBJ1-4 and V is TRBV10-3; 8 bases align to TRBD1. This CDR3 is built from 15 residues. Germline CDR1 ENHRY, CDR2 SYGVKD. Losses at the gene ends were 3 bases for V and 3 bases for J; bases not matched to a gene: 3. Here the CDR3 DNA reads TGTGCCATCAGTGACGGGGACAGGCCTAATGAAAAACTGTTTTTT. It specifies CAISDGDRPNEKLFF.

V gene TRBV18 combines with J gene TRBJ2-2, with D possibly being TRBD1 (6 bases). This CDR3 spans 17 amino acids. Looked up from germline, CDR1 is KGHSH and CDR2 is LQKENI. V shed 3 bases and J shed 0 bases, with 14 bases lying between them. The CDR3 nucleotides are TGTGCCAGCTCACCGACTTGGACAGAAACGAACACCGGGGAGCTGTTTTTT. This encodes CASSPTWTETNTGELFF.

The chain carries TRBV2 and TRBJ1-1, with 9 bases that match TRBD1. The V and J ends lost 3 bases and 11 bases, in that order; junction bases with no gene match: 1. The CDR3 spans 11 residues. The germline CDR1 and CDR2 sequences are SNHLY and FYNNEI. The CDR3 protein is CASSETGGAFF. The CDR3 nucleotides are TGTGCCAGCAGTGAGACAGGGGGTGCTTTCTTT.

This clone has a handful of counts. The chain couples TRBV28 to TRBJ1-1; D is ambiguous. The CDR3 length is 11 residues. V was trimmed by 7 bases and J by 2 bases, leaving 5 bases between them. Germline-derived CDR1 and CDR2 are MDHEN and SYDVKM. CDR3 loop: CASIVNTEAFF. Written as DNA, the CDR3 is TGTGCCAGCATCGTTAACACTGAAGCTTTCTTT.

The chain's CDR3 is CASSHIQGPNSPLHF. The DNA for the CDR3 is TGTGCCAGCAGTCATATACAGGGACCTAATTCACCCCTCCACTTT. The rearrangement uses TRBV6-6 and TRBJ1-6; tentative D call: TRBD1 (6 bases). CDR1 and CDR2 from the germline V gene are MNHNY and SVGAGI (reference sequence). V was clipped by 5 bases and J by 6 bases, with 14 bases between them. This CDR3 has 15 residues.